The rows below give T cell receptor beta chains drawn from one sample of a study of blood T cell repertoires in COVID-19. TCRdb's table, derived via immunoSEQ multiplex PCR, lists solely in-frame clones and lacks some. This sample carries roughly 250,000 clones, 75% to 95% of them seen once, and the ten largest clones take approximately 2%. Sequencing was carried out using PBMCs or T cells enriched from blood (not recorded which). The receptors derive from a woman aged 18-29 years who had recovered from COVID-19. Each CDR3 is given with its conserved first and last residue.

V	length	J	CDR3
TRBV4-2	14	TRBJ1-1	CASSQGPDSPEAFF
TRBV11-2	16	TRBJ1-1	CASSLQGSGWVTEAFF
TRBV19	14	TRBJ2-2	CASSYRGRTGELFF
TRBV3-1/TRBV3-2	15	TRBJ2-7	CASSQAVPTGYEQYF
TRBV7-9	12	TRBJ1-1	CASTLSRFEAFF
TRBV3-1/TRBV3-2	16	TRBJ1-5	CASSQAGTGGNQPQHF
TRBV5-8	13	TRBJ1-4	CASSPRRGEKLFF
TRBV14	16	TRBJ2-1	CASSQRTSGRNNEQFF
TRBV5-1	12	TRBJ1-2	CASSFTGSGYTF
TRBV3-1/TRBV3-2	15	TRBJ1-1	CASSLGQGVNTEAFF
TRBV2	15	TRBJ1-5	CASTMGANGNQPQHF
TRBV27	15	TRBJ2-3	CASSESGGWGDTQYF
TRBV3-1/TRBV3-2	15	TRBJ2-5	CASSPNPGGGETQYF
TRBV3-1/TRBV3-2	14	TRBJ2-1	CASSPLRESNEQFF
TRBV6-5	15	TRBJ2-2	CASSRTSGSTGELFF
TRBV9	17	TRBJ1-2	CASSVGSGTGTGYGYTF
TRBV24-1	16	TRBJ2-1	CATSDLVAGGRNEQFF
TRBV9	15	TRBJ2-2	CASSVATPAVGELFF
TRBV6-6	14	TRBJ1-6	CASSYGTGESPLHF
TRBV11-3	13	TRBJ1-2	CASSLEGVGGYTF
TRBV19	17	TRBJ2-7	CASSKRDRGLGIYEQYF
TRBV6-5	16	TRBJ1-4	CASSYSGQGDNEKLFF
TRBV11-1	15	TRBJ2-3	CASSYTGLITDTQYF
TRBV7-2	16	TRBJ2-2	CASTPATGGPGGELFF
TRBV20-1	13	TRBJ2-1	CSASNDRGFLQFF
TRBV10-3	16	TRBJ2-6	CAISESGGAGANVLTF
TRBV5-8	15	TRBJ1-1	CASSPRTFMNTEAFF
TRBV7-8	15	TRBJ1-5	CASSPRGRSNQPQHF
TRBV11-2	14	TRBJ1-3	CASSTTPGTNTIYF
TRBV24-1	14	TRBJ1-2	CATSDLTRNYGYTF
TRBV7-9	15	TRBJ1-1	CASSSYQGVDTEAFF
TRBV18	15	TRBJ2-2	CASSPGTGGTGELFF
TRBV5-8	14	TRBJ1-1	CASSSGVFYTEAFF
TRBV5-1	13	TRBJ1-1	CASRTGVGTEAFF
TRBV7-8	19	TRBJ1-5	CASSLVDRGRFRPDQPQHF
TRBV11-3	15	TRBJ1-2	CASSSHLTGSDGYTF
TRBV6-5	13	TRBJ1-6	CASRTGPNSPLHF
TRBV7-3	13	TRBJ2-1	CASSERTDVGQFF
TRBV15	17	TRBJ2-3	CATSRDLGERLTDTQYF
TRBV7-9	17	TRBJ2-5	CASSLPGLAGGRETQYF
TRBV14	15	TRBJ1-4	CASSQVQGSDEKLFF